This TCR beta chain was found in a study of shared clonotypes between healthy human individuals. Study results and limitations: A reduction in generation probabilities was seen for non-shared clonotypes relative to those shared by all four donors. Of the naive CD4 clonotypes, about 5% were shared across a handful of donors.

A note on this clone: What it recognizes is unknown.

The CD8 memory fraction combined CD45RO+ cells with TemRA cells (CCR7-negative CD45RA+). CDR1 is MNHEY, CDR2 SMNVEV, per germline (reference sequence). With 3 bases removed from V and 4 bases from J, the gap between germline ends came to 7 bases. This CDR3 region has 13 residues. Some clones are missing from TCRdb's copy, which holds only in-frame ones; the method was immunoSEQ multiplex PCR. The sample lists some 690,000 clones, about nine tenths seen once, with 34% in the top ten. The sequenced sample consisted of memory CD8+ T cells from PBMCs. Subset denoted: CD45RO+ cells pooled with CCR7-negative TemRA cells. This clonotype was sampled from a man between 18 and 29 years old in good health. Some clones in this sample may be carry-over from other donors' samples. V gene TRBV27 combines with J gene TRBJ1-5, with D unclear. The CDR3 is CASSLVQNQPQHF. CDR3 DNA: TGTGCCAGCAGTTTGGTCCAGAATCAGCCCCAGCATTTT.